This TCR beta chain emerged from a study of blood T cell repertoires in COVID-19. On the study more broadly: Italy, Spain and the United States were the sources of the convalescent and acute COVID-19 samples. From T cells, B-cell-depleted T cells, or PBMCs came the material, which was cDNA or gDNA.

Followed longitudinally, the Seattle patients had been enrolled during active infection. The germline V gene has CDR1 LNHDA and CDR2 SQIVND (reference sequence). V gave up 4 bases and J gave up 1 base, with 21 bases separating them. CDR3 length: 18 residues. Methods used by the authors: Reference gene primer amplification gave estimated nucleated cell counts. Data came from immunoSEQ multiplex PCR; TCRdb stores just in-frame clones and leaves some out. V and J calls and clone size are those listed in that table; D and trimming were worked out from the DNA. Seen here are 150,000 to 200,000 clones, about 83% observed once, and the top ten hold approximately 12%.

The origin of this receptor is a woman aged 70-85 years with COVID-19, enrolled during active disease. The rearrangement links TRBV19 to TRBJ2-3, with a possible D match to TRBD1 (6 bases). Sequencing was carried out using peripheral blood. The DNA of the CDR3 is TGTGCCAGTAGTAATCAACTGGTGCAGGGGCTAGGCACAGATACGCAGTATTTT. Translation gives CASSNQLVQGLGTDTQYF.